This TCR beta chain was identified in a study of blood T cells in healthy people across ages. Study outcomes and limitations: TCR beta diversity correlated strongly with naive T cell percentage. Unsorted PBMCs prevented conclusive naive versus antigen-experienced comparison.

With a J-beta primer mix and a sample-barcoded 5' primer, a second PCR ran about 7 to 11 cycles. MiXCR, applied by TCRdb to the 5' RACE reads, yields one record per CDR3 protein. The repertoire holds about 800,000 distinct CDR3 sequences, with roughly 25% as singletons. The CDR3 loop spans 14 amino acids. The V gene's germline CDR1 is MNHNY and CDR2 SVGAGI (reference sequence). J lost 8 bases, V lost 5 bases, and 6 bases had no gene match. This clonotype has more than one count but fewer than ten. The antigen remains unidentified. This same sample was also part of a study on T cells of mothers and their children. As that report states: RNA that had been extracted went wholly into cDNA synthesis, at roughly 1.5 ug per 15 ul.

Sequenced input: blood. The genes are TRBV6-6 and TRBJ1-2; 12 nucleotides align to TRBD1. The clonotype originates from a boy between 10 and 17 years old in good health. The CDR3 nucleotides are TGTGCCAGCAGTGAGGGACAGGGGGCGAGCGGCTACACCTTC. This codes for CASSEGQGASGYTF.